This T cell receptor (beta chain) was sequenced in a study of human T cells and chemical hapten exposure. TCRdb independently ran MiXCR on the RACE reads; one entry per CDR3 protein. The sample holds just under 60,000 distinct CDR3 sequences, 12% seen once. The CDR3 extends over 14 amino acids. V lost 3 bases and J 6 bases, leaving 13 bases between the germline ends. Germline loops: CDR1 MDHEN, CDR2 SYDVKM. The time point: patch test 3, about 24 weeks after DPC sensitization. The treatment is: therapeutic diphenylcyclopropenone sensitization with weekly scalp DPC. V usage is TRBV28 and J usage is TRBJ2-3; maybe TRBD2 (7 bases). Specimen: whole blood, collected in connection with sensitization to the hapten diphenylcyclopropenone (DPC). This TCR was sampled from a man between 25 and 39 years old with alopecia areata. Some clones in this sample may be carry-over from other donors' samples. This CDR3 reads CASSLGGAADTQYF. CDR3 nucleotides: TGTGCCAGCAGTTTGGGGGGGGCCGCGGATACGCAGTATTTT. Based on the CDR3 plus reference TRBV28 and TRBJ2-3, the full variable domain is DVKVTQSSRYLVKRTGEKVFLECVQDMDHENMFWYRQDPGLGLRLIYFSYDVKMKEKGDIPEGYSVSREKKERFSLILESASTNQTSMYLCASSLGGAADTQYFGPGTRLTVL.